This is a list of T cell receptor beta chains from one sample in a study of shared clonotypes between healthy human individuals. Some clones are missing from TCRdb's copy, which holds only in-frame ones; the method was immunoSEQ multiplex PCR. Here the sample spans roughly 810,000 clones, approximately 96% being singletons. The sample consisted of naive CD8+ T cells sorted from blood. All receptors come from a man aged 25 to 40 in good health. Both conserved end residues are part of each CDR3. A D gene is named only where the DNA matches it firmly. Rows may omit the clone size; those that give it use once, few, many or a size class.

j_gene	v_gene	abundance	d_gene	CDR3aa	CDR3nt
TRBJ2-2	TRBV7-9	.	.	CASSQIASHNGELFF	TGTGCCAGCAGCCAGATTGCCTCTCACAACGGGGAGCTGTTTTTT
TRBJ2-7	TRBV13	.	.	CASSLPGQGGLAESYEQYF	TGTGCCAGCAGCCTTCCGGGACAGGGCGGACTAGCGGAATCCTACGAGCAGTACTTC
TRBJ2-1	TRBV9	once	.	CASSVSGLSYNEQFF	TGTGCCAGCAGCGTTAGCGGACTCTCCTACAATGAGCAGTTCTTC
TRBJ1-2	TRBV19	.	TRBD1	CASRAGQPYGYTF	TGTGCCAGTAGGGCGGGACAGCCATATGGCTACACCTTC
TRBJ2-3	TRBV11-2	.	TRBD2	CASSQGLAGGPDTQYF	TGTGCCAGCAGCCAAGGACTAGCGGGAGGTCCAGATACGCAGTATTTT
TRBJ2-1	TRBV19	.	TRBD2	CASRISSGRYNEQFF	TGTGCCAGTAGAATATCTAGCGGAAGATACAATGAGCAGTTCTTC
TRBJ2-7	TRBV7-9	.	.	CASSFSGQERYEQYF	TGTGCCAGCAGCTTTAGTGGACAAGAAAGATACGAGCAGTACTTC
TRBJ1-2	TRBV30	.	.	CAWSVLPLANYGYTF	TGTGCCTGGAGTGTACTGCCTCTGGCTAACTATGGCTACACCTTC
TRBJ2-2	TRBV7-2	.	.	CASSASSGELFF	TGTGCCAGCAGCGCTAGCTCCGGGGAGCTGTTTTTT
TRBJ1-5	TRBV6-5	.	.	CASSYGGRQPQHF	TGTGCCAGCAGTTACGGGGGCCGGCAGCCCCAGCATTTT
TRBJ1-4	TRBV5-5	.	TRBD1	CASSSPGQGFEKLFF	TGTGCCAGCAGCTCGCCGGGACAGGGGTTTGAAAAACTGTTTTTT
TRBJ2-7	TRBV28	once	.	CASSLPAESYEQYF	TGTGCCAGCAGCCTACCAGCGGAATCCTACGAGCAGTACTTC
TRBJ2-3	TRBV27	.	.	CASARGSSTDTQYF	TGTGCCAGCGCGAGGGGTTCAAGCACAGATACGCAGTATTTT
TRBJ2-7	TRBV7-9	.	.	CASSIWSGGSYEQYF	TGTGCCAGCAGCATATGGTCCGGGGGCTCCTACGAGCAGTACTTC
TRBJ2-1	TRBV11-2	.	TRBD2	CASTPTPPGTSDYNEQFF	TGTGCCAGCACTCCCACCCCGCCCGGGACTAGCGACTACAATGAGCAGTTCTTC
TRBJ1-1	TRBV27	.	.	CASSFGGYTEAFF	TGTGCCAGCAGTTTTGGCGGCTACACTGAAGCTTTCTTT
TRBJ2-1	TRBV27	.	TRBD2	CASSRAGGYNEQFF	TGTGCCAGTTCTCGGGCGGGAGGCTACAATGAGCAGTTCTTC
TRBJ2-7	TRBV29-1	.	.	CSVVRPGYYEQYF	TGCAGCGTTGTGAGACCGGGGTACTACGAGCAGTACTTC
TRBJ2-3	TRBV2	.	.	CASRPARDTQYF	TGTGCCAGCAGGCCGGCACGGGATACGCAGTATTTT
TRBJ2-7	TRBV5-6	.	TRBD1	CASSLMDRANPYEQYF	TGTGCCAGCAGCTTGATGGACAGGGCAAACCCCTACGAGCAGTACTTC
TRBJ2-1	TRBV2	.	TRBD2	CASGGDSGRASEQFF	TGTGCCAGCGGTGGGGATAGCGGGAGGGCCAGTGAGCAGTTCTTC
TRBJ2-3	TRBV15	.	.	CATSTTSSPDTQYF	TGTGCCACCAGCACTACTAGTAGTCCAGATACGCAGTATTTT
TRBJ2-1	TRBV4-1	.	TRBD2	CASSLRLAGGRDNEQFF	TGCGCCAGCAGCCTACGACTAGCGGGAGGTCGGGACAATGAGCAGTTCTTC
TRBJ2-3	TRBV10-2	.	.	CASSVTGIGDTQYF	TGCGCCAGCAGTGTAACCGGGATAGGGGATACGCAGTATTTT
TRBJ2-1	TRBV15	.	.	CATSRDWTDNEQFF	TGTGCCACCAGCAGAGATTGGACAGACAATGAGCAGTTCTTC
TRBJ2-3	TRBV18	once	TRBD2	CASSRTSVDTDTQYF	TGTGCCAGCTCACGGACTAGCGTGGACACAGATACGCAGTATTTT
TRBJ2-2	TRBV27	.	.	CASSRLGAVGTGELFF	TGTGCCAGCAGTAGGCTGGGGGCCGTCGGCACCGGGGAGCTGTTTTTT
TRBJ2-6	TRBV27	.	.	CASSSLAGANVLTF	TGTGCCAGCAGTTCCCTGGCTGGGGCCAACGTCCTGACTTTC
TRBJ2-7	TRBV6-5	.	.	CASSYSAGSYEQYF	TGTGCCAGCAGTTACTCGGCAGGTAGCTACGAGCAGTACTTC
TRBJ2-7	TRBV15	.	TRBD1	CATSRGPGQGVNEQYF	TGTGCCACCAGCAGAGGGCCGGGACAGGGAGTGAACGAGCAGTACTTC
TRBJ1-3	TRBV6-6	.	.	CASSYWDVGNTIYF	TGTGCCAGCAGTTACTGGGACGTCGGAAACACCATATATTTT
TRBJ1-5	TRBV7-9	.	.	CASSLGGGDQPQHF	TGTGCCAGCAGCTTAGGGGGGGGCGATCAGCCCCAGCATTTT
TRBJ2-2	TRBV28	.	TRBD2	CASLTPGLAGAGELFF	TGTGCCAGCCTGACCCCGGGACTAGCGGGTGCTGGGGAGCTGTTTTTT
TRBJ1-1	TRBV7-8	.	.	CASSLLGGNTEAFF	TGTGCCAGCAGCTTACTGGGGGGAAACACTGAAGCTTTCTTT
TRBJ2-1	TRBV29-1	.	.	CSLGAEVGHEQFF	TGCAGCTTGGGTGCGGAGGTGGGCCATGAGCAGTTCTTC
TRBJ1-4	TRBV7-2	.	.	CASSLAWQSNEKLFF	TGTGCCAGCAGCTTAGCTTGGCAGTCTAATGAAAAACTGTTTTTT
TRBJ2-7	TRBV7-9	.	.	CASSNYQDNVYEQYF	TGTGCCAGCAGTAATTATCAGGACAATGTCTACGAGCAGTACTTC
TRBJ2-5	TRBV2	once	.	CASSSEETQYF	TGTGCCAGCAGTTCCGAAGAGACCCAGTACTTC
TRBJ2-1	TRBV7-9	.	.	CASSLEVGTEQFF	TGTGCCAGCAGCTTAGAGGTGGGCACGGAGCAGTTCTTC
TRBJ2-3	TRBV6-5	.	TRBD2	CASRAGTRSTDTQYF	TGTGCCAGCAGAGCGGGGACTCGTAGCACAGATACGCAGTATTTT
TRBJ2-1	TRBV19	.	.	CASTGIETYNEQFF	TGTGCCAGTACTGGAATTGAGACCTACAATGAGCAGTTCTTC